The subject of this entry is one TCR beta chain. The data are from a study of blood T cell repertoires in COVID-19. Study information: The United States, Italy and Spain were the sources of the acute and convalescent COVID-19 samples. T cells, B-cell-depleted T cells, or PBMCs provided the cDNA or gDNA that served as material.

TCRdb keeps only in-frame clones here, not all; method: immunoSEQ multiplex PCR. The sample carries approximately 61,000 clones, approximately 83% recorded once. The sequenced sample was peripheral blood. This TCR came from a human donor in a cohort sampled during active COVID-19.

The CDR3 loop reads CASSPGGSQTGNTIYF. The CDR3 nucleotides read TGTGCCAGCAGCCCGGGGGGGAGCCAGACTGGAAACACCATATATTTT. This chain uses TRBV9 with TRBJ1-3; weak D call: TRBD1 (5 bases). Per germline, CDR1 SGDLS and CDR2 YYNGEE. The V end was cut by 4 bases, the J end by 2 bases, with 16 bases between. The CDR3 consists of 16 residues. Together with reference TRBV9 and TRBJ1-3, the CDR3 gives the full variable domain: DSGVTQTPKHLITATGQRVTLRCSPRSGDLSVYWYQQSLDQGLQFLIQYYNGEERAKGNILERFSAQQFPDLHSELNLSSLELGDSALYFCASSPGGSQTGNTIYFGEGSWLTVV.